What follows are 22 T cell receptor beta chains derived from one specimen sequenced in a study of beta chain features in type 1 diabetes. Expressed TCRB transcripts were sequenced, since all the RNA that had been isolated was reverse transcribed. Generated by immunoSEQ multiplex PCR, the TCRdb table keeps only in-frame clones and is missing some. In the table there are under 400,000 clones, around 13% of which are singletons. Sample: naive CD4+ T cells from blood. All receptors come from a man younger than 35 in good health.

The sample holds a few counts of this clone. V is TRBV27 and J is TRBJ2-7, with D perhaps matching TRBD2 (6 bases). This CDR3 is 16 amino acids long. V was pared by 0 bases and J by 6 bases, with 18 bases between. Germline loops: CDR1 MNHEY, CDR2 SMNVEV (reference sequence). Here the CDR3 DNA reads TGTGCCAGCAGTTTATCGGCGGTCAGCGCCGGGGGCGAGCAGTACTTC. Translated: CASSLSAVSAGGEQYF.

This clone was seen a few times. This chain links TRBV18 with TRBJ2-3; TRBD1 aligns across 7 bases. Trimming at V came to 3 bases and at J to 7 bases, leaving 7 bases not matched to a gene. The CDR3 covers 14 residues. CDR1 is KGHSH, CDR2 LQKENI, per germline. CDR3 loop: CASSPPRGPNTQYF. DNA for the CDR3: TGTGCCAGCTCACCCCCGAGGGGGCCCAATACGCAGTATTTT.

The V gene is TRBV18, the J gene TRBJ2-6; D may be TRBD2 (6 bases). Germline V gives CDR1 KGHSH, CDR2 LQKENI. The V and J ends lost 3 bases and 4 bases respectively, with 10 bases between them. The CDR3 is 15 amino acids. The CDR3 reads CASSPGGAGANVLTF. The CDR3 DNA sequence: TGTGCCAGCTCACCCGGGGGTGCCGGGGCCAACGTCCTGACTTTC.

Details on this clone: The sample has other DNA sequences that encode this CDR3 too. The gene calls are TRBV28 and TRBJ2-7; 9 positions match TRBD1. Trimming took 6 bases from V and 1 from J; bases not matched to a gene: 7. In germline, CDR1 is MDHEN, CDR2 SYDVKM. The CDR3 loop spans 15 amino acids. The CDR3 nucleotides read TGTGCCAGCAGCCGACCGGGACAGGGTTCCTACGAGCAGTACTTC. It is translated as CASSRPGQGSYEQYF.

The chain employs TRBV18 and TRBJ2-7, with D tentatively TRBD1 (6 bases). Germline CDR1 reads KGHSH; CDR2 reads LQKENI. V shed 5 bases and J shed 3 bases, with 20 bases lying between them. This CDR3 comprises 16 residues. CDR3 sequence: CASSSFGGFGFYEQYF. The CDR3 DNA sequence: TGTGCCAGCTCATCGTTTGGGGGCTTCGGGTTCTACGAGCAGTACTTC.

This chain links TRBV7-9 with TRBJ2-7; D might be TRBD2 (6 bases). V lost 0 bases and J lost 5, with 8 bases in between. Germline V gives CDR1 SEHNR, CDR2 FQNEAQ (reference sequence). The CDR3 is 13 residues long. The CDR3 DNA sequence: TGTGCCAGCAGCTTAGCGGCTAGCGACGAGCAGTACTTC. This gives the protein CASSLAASDEQYF.

The chain employs TRBV18 and TRBJ2-1, with 10 bases lining up with TRBD2. J gave up 9 bases and V 2 bases, and 4 bases lay outside the gene matches. This CDR3 is built from 14 residues. Germline V gene lookup returns CDR1 KGHSH and CDR2 LQKENI. CDR3 loop: CASSPATSGIEQFF. The CDR3 DNA follows: TGTGCCAGCTCACCAGCTACTAGCGGGATTGAGCAGTTCTTC.

The rearrangement links TRBV7-3 to TRBJ2-3; TRBD2 agrees at 9 bases. CDR1 and CDR2 from the germline V gene are SGHTA and FQGTGA. The trim removed 1 base at V and 1 base at J, leaving 6 bases unmatched. This CDR3 has 17 amino acids. The CDR3 region has the DNA TGTGCCAGCAGCTTAAACGGCGGGGGGGCGGGCACAGATACGCAGTATTTT. This encodes CASSLNGGGAGTDTQYF.

The chain couples TRBV4-2 to TRBJ2-2; D is perhaps TRBD2 (6 bases). The germline CDR1 and CDR2 sequences are LGHNA and YNFKEQ. Trimming cost V 3 bases and J 5 bases, with 10 bases left between them. The CDR3 length is 14 residues. The CDR3 DNA reads TGTGCCAGCAGCCATAGCGGTCAAACCGGGGAGCTGTTTTTT. This gives the protein CASSHSGQTGELFF.

This clone has a handful of counts. The chain employs TRBV7-2 and TRBJ2-7, with 7 bases lining up with TRBD2. CDR3 size: 15 residues. Germline V lookup: CDR1 SGHTA, CDR2 FQGNSA. The junction had 6 bases not matched to a gene; V was cut back by 2 bases and J by 2 bases. CDR3 sequence reads: CASSLSTSSTYEQYF. The CDR3 nucleotides read TGTGCCAGCAGCTTATCGACTAGCTCTACCTACGAGCAGTACTTC.

The chain carries TRBV29-1 and TRBJ2-4; maybe TRBD1 (6 bases). V was pared by 7 bases and J by 3 bases, with 13 bases between. The CDR3 is 13 amino acids. Germline loops: CDR1 SQVTM, CDR2 ANQGSEA. Written as DNA, the CDR3 is TGCAGCGGTAGGGGGTTCAGCAAAAACATTCAGTACTTC. It is translated as CSGRGFSKNIQYF.

This sequence joins TRBV30 and TRBJ2-1; D not resolved. This CDR3 has 12 amino acids. Germline assignment: CDR1 GTSNPN and CDR2 SVGIG (reference sequence). V shed 0 bases and J shed 7 bases, with 7 bases lying between them. CDR3 DNA sequence: TGTGCCTGGAGTGTACGCGTAAATGAGCAGTTCTTC. Encoded protein: CAWSVRVNEQFF.

The genes are TRBV21-1 and TRBJ2-3; the table's D gene call, TRBD2, was not cross checked with the DNA. TRBV21-1 is a pseudogene segment. The CDR3 contains 12 residues. The CDR3 DNA is TGTGCCAGCCCCCGGACTCTTAGGGCGCAGTATTTT. Amino acids: CASPRTLRAQYF.

This clone was observed a few times. The rearrangement uses TRBV15 and TRBJ2-3, with 13 bases aligning to TRBD2. CDR1 LNHNV and CDR2 YYDKDF come from the germline V gene (reference sequence). This CDR3 region has 17 residues. The ends lost 0 bases at V and 4 bases at J; junction bases unmatched: 4. CDR3 loop: CATSRDTSGRASDTQYF. The CDR3 DNA reads as TGTGCCACCAGCAGAGACACTAGCGGGAGGGCATCAGATACGCAGTATTTT.

This chain links TRBV4-1 with TRBJ2-6; D is unresolved. Trimming took off 5 bases at V and 4 bases at J, with 6 bases between the two ends. Germline lookup yields CDR1 MGHRA and CDR2 YSYEKL. The CDR3 covers 13 residues. The CDR3 is CASSTTGANVLTF. In DNA form, the CDR3 reads TGCGCCAGCAGCACGACAGGGGCCAACGTCCTGACTTTC.

In this sample, this clone turned up a few times. The CDR3 region is CASSVGAGVQETQYF. The CDR3 bases are TGTGCCAGCAGCGTAGGGGCAGGGGTCCAAGAGACCCAGTACTTC. The V call is TRBV9, the J call TRBJ2-5, with D tentatively TRBD1 (6 bases). The germline gives CDR1 SGDLS, CDR2 YYNGEE. There are 15 residues in the CDR3. Deletions cut 0 bases from V and 1 base from J, with 10 bases between.

About this clone itself: In the same sample, other DNA sequences code for this CDR3. The rearrangement uses TRBV27 and TRBJ1-2, with TRBD1 as a possible D gene (6 bases). Germline V gives CDR1 MNHEY, CDR2 SMNVEV (reference sequence). Trimming took off 6 bases at V and 4 bases at J, with 12 bases between the two ends. The length of the CDR3 is 13 residues. The CDR3 loop is CASRPQGPYGYTF. The CDR3 DNA reads as TGTGCCAGCAGACCACAGGGACCCTATGGCTACACCTTC.

The V call is TRBV6-6, the J call TRBJ2-6; 9 bases agree with TRBD1. The germline V gene has CDR1 MNHNY and CDR2 SVGAGI (reference sequence). The trim removed 6 bases at V and 2 bases at J, leaving 5 bases unmatched. The CDR3 consists of 16 residues. The CDR3 is CASSGQGIPGANVLTF. The CDR3 nucleotides read TGTGCCAGCAGCGGACAGGGGATTCCTGGGGCCAACGTCCTGACTTTC.

This clone was counted between two and nine times. V is TRBV7-2 and J is TRBJ2-1; a possible D gene is TRBD2 (6 bases). This CDR3 comprises 14 residues. Deletions cut 7 bases from V and 6 bases from J, with 16 bases between. Germline assignment: CDR1 SGHTA and CDR2 FQGNSA. In DNA, the CDR3 is TGTGCCAGCACCGAGGACTATTTCCCCAATGAGCAGTTCTTC. Translating gives CASTEDYFPNEQFF.

The chain uses TRBV5-1 and TRBJ2-7; 13 bases agree with TRBD2. This CDR3 region has 13 residues. Trimming cost V 8 bases and J 5 bases; bases outside gene matches: 4. The germline gives CDR1 SGHRS, CDR2 YFSETQ. The CDR3 spells CASRTSGSNEQYF. Here the CDR3 DNA reads TGCGCCAGTAGGACTAGCGGGAGTAACGAGCAGTACTTC.

The V gene is TRBV18, the J gene TRBJ2-7; 7 positions match TRBD2. The junction had 7 bases not matched to a gene; V was cut back by 3 bases and J by 2 bases. The germline CDR1 and CDR2 sequences are KGHSH and LQKENI. CDR3 length equals 15 residues. As DNA, the CDR3 is TGTGCCAGCTCACCTGCCCGGGCGGGAGCCTACGAGCAGTACTTC. It encodes CASSPARAGAYEQYF.

The chain uses TRBV7-9 and TRBJ2-5; 8 bases line up with TRBD1. Germline values: CDR1 SEHNR, CDR2 FQNEAQ (reference sequence). The CDR3 covers 13 residues. After removal of 5 bases from V and 5 bases from J, the junction contained 4 bases not matched to a gene. CDR3: CASSADRAETQYF. The CDR3 nucleotides read TGTGCCAGCAGCGCGGACAGGGCGGAGACCCAGTACTTC. The full variable domain, rest sourced from reference TRBV7-9 and TRBJ2-5, is DTGVSQNPRHKITKRGQNVTFRCDPISEHNRLYWYRQTLGQGPEFLTYFQNEAQLEKSRLLSDRFSAERPKGSFSTLEIQRTEQGDSAMYLCASSADRAETQYFGPGTRLLVL.